These 18 T cell receptor beta chains share one sample of origin, sequenced in a study of identical twins. TCRdb independently ran MiXCR on the 5' RACE reads; one entry per CDR3 protein. The repertoire has about 530,000 distinct CDR3 sequences, 20% to 25% of them found once; the top ten carry 0.48%. This sample was shared with a second study, whose subject was yellow fever vaccine responses in identical twins.

The sample was CD4+ T cells sorted from blood. The receptors were gathered from a woman younger than 35 in good health.

The CDR3 sequence: CSAIGQPQETQYF. The CDR3 nucleotides read TGCAGTGCCATCGGACAGCCCCAAGAGACCCAGTACTTC. The V and J genes are TRBV20-1 and TRBJ2-5; D is possibly TRBD1 (6 bases). The CDR3 covers 13 residues. Between the trimmed V and J ends, which lost 6 bases and 1 base, there was a span of 12 bases. The germline CDR1 and CDR2 sequences are DFQATT and SNEGSKA (reference sequence).

This clonotype was counted a few times. This chain uses TRBV5-1 with TRBJ2-3; the match to TRBD2 covers 7 bases. The CDR3 loop spans 14 amino acids. V gave up 0 bases and J gave up 4 bases; unmatched junction bases: 2. Germline loops: CDR1 SGHRS, CDR2 YFSETQ. The CDR3 reads CASSLGDYADTQYF. The CDR3, as DNA: TGCGCCAGCAGCTTGGGGGACTACGCAGATACGCAGTATTTT.

The V gene is TRBV11-2, the J gene TRBJ2-1, with D perhaps TRBD1 (6 bases). The CDR3 extends over 13 amino acids. Germline values: CDR1 SGHAT, CDR2 FQNNGV. Trimming stripped 5 bases from V and 10 bases from J, with 15 bases between. This CDR3 is CASSTNRVSEQFF. CDR3 bases: TGTGCCAGCAGCACCAACAGGGTCAGCGAGCAGTTCTTC.

The chain uses TRBV7-8 and TRBJ2-7; D gene unclear. V lost 1 base, J lost 1 base, and 11 bases lay in between. CDR1 SGHVS and CDR2 FQNEAQ come from the germline V gene. The CDR3 is made up of 15 amino acids. For the CDR3, the DNA is TGTGCCAGCAGCTTAGGAACCCTCGGGTCCTACGAGCAGTACTTC. It translates to CASSLGTLGSYEQYF. Using reference TRBV7-8 and TRBJ2-7 for the parts outside the CDR3, the full variable domain is GAGVSQSPRYKVAKRGQDVALRCDPISGHVSLFWYQQALGQGPEFLTYFQNEAQLDKSGLPSDRFFAERPEGSVSTLKIQRTQQEDSAVYLCASSLGTLGSYEQYFGPGTRLTVT.

This chain joins TRBV20-1 and TRBJ1-1, with D unclear. Trimming left V 6 bases short and J 1 base short, with 12 bases between. This CDR3 region has 13 residues. Per germline, CDR1 DFQATT and CDR2 SNEGSKA (reference sequence). This CDR3 is CSAKKSSNTEAFF. CDR3 coding DNA: TGCAGTGCAAAGAAGTCCTCGAACACTGAAGCTTTCTTT.

The chain recombines TRBV29-1 with TRBJ2-5; D remains unclear. The CDR3 contains 11 residues. Germline assignment: CDR1 SQVTM and CDR2 ANQGSEA. V was shortened by 0 bases and J by 11 bases, with 10 bases between the two germline ends. The chain's CDR3 is CSVEDPSWQYF. In DNA form, the CDR3 reads TGCAGCGTTGAAGATCCGAGTTGGCAGTACTTC.

The gene calls are TRBV3-1 and TRBJ1-1, with 10 bases lining up with TRBD1. The junction had 5 bases not matched to a gene; V was cut back by 4 bases and J by 6 bases. Germline V gene data show CDR1 as LGHDT and CDR2 as YNNKEL (reference sequence). This CDR3 contains 14 residues. The CDR3 DNA reads TGTGCCAGCAGCCTGGACAGGGGGGTCGCTGAAGCTTTCTTT. Its protein product is CASSLDRGVAEAFF.

The chain combines TRBV7-6 with TRBJ1-5; D might be TRBD1 (6 bases). The V and J ends lost 5 bases and 6 bases respectively, with 17 bases between them. The CDR3 has 15 residues. Looked up from germline, CDR1 is SGHVS and CDR2 is FNYEAQ. The CDR3 loop is CASSQGGGHGQPQHF. The CDR3 DNA is TGTGCCAGCAGCCAAGGCGGGGGGCATGGTCAGCCCCAGCATTTT.

The chain couples TRBV5-1 to TRBJ2-1; 7 positions match TRBD2. CDR3 length: 14 amino acids. CDR1 is SGHRS and CDR2 is YFSETQ in the germline V gene. V trimming: 9 bases; J trimming: 5 bases; junction bases outside the gene matches: 11. The CDR3 DNA follows: TGCGCCACCATGGGGGGGAACACACACAATGAGCAGTTCTTC. Its translation: CATMGGNTHNEQFF.

V and J are TRBV20-1 and TRBJ2-7; unclear D gene. Looked up from germline, CDR1 is DFQATT and CDR2 is SNEGSKA (reference sequence). V shed 3 bases and J shed 5 bases, with 14 bases lying between them. CDR3 length: 13 amino acids. The CDR3 DNA reads TGCAGTGCTAGTAGGTCGGCTAGTCACGAGCAGTACTTC. As protein: CSASRSASHEQYF.

This clonotype was observed a handful of times. V and J are TRBV12-3 or TRBV12-4 and TRBJ1-5; D not resolved. The CDR3 runs to 14 residues. Trimming took off 2 bases at V and 0 bases at J, with 5 bases between the two ends. This chain's CDR3 is CASSLMGSNQPQHF. In DNA form, the CDR3 reads TGTGCCAGCAGTTTAATGGGTAGCAATCAGCCCCAGCATTTT.

This clonotype was picked up a small number of times. This chain connects TRBV7-9 to TRBJ2-5; possible D gene TRBD1, 6 bases. Trimming removed 5 bases at V and 2 bases at J, with 18 bases between. Germline CDR1 is SEHNR and CDR2 is FQNEAQ (reference sequence). This CDR3 is 16 amino acids long. CDR3 DNA: TGTGCCAGCAGCCCCAGACAGGCCGCAGGACAAGAGACCCAGTACTTC. Protein sequence: CASSPRQAAGQETQYF. The whole variable domain, filled in from reference TRBV7-9 and TRBJ2-5, reads DTGVSQNPRHKITKRGQNVTFRCDPISEHNRLYWYRQTLGQGPEFLTYFQNEAQLEKSRLLSDRFSAERPKGSFSTLEIQRTEQGDSAMYLCASSPRQAAGQETQYFGPGTRLLVL.

The chain employs TRBV6-1 and TRBJ1-1; D perhaps matches TRBD1 (5 bases). V lost 8 bases and J lost 0, with 13 bases in between. The CDR3 runs 14 residues. The germline V gene encodes CDR1 MNHNS and CDR2 SASEGT. The CDR3 DNA follows: TGTGCCAGCGCCAGGGAACTCATGAACACTGAAGCTTTCTTT. Translating it yields CASARELMNTEAFF.

The genes are TRBV12-3 or TRBV12-4 and TRBJ2-5, with 7 bases lining up with TRBD1. With V trimmed by 7 bases and J by 5 bases, 10 bases remained unmatched. The CDR3 has 14 residues. The CDR3 reads CASTRTGTRETQYF. The CDR3 DNA reads as TGTGCCAGCACCCGGACAGGCACCCGGGAGACCCAGTACTTC.

This sequence joins TRBV5-1 and TRBJ2-3, with TRBD1 matching over 10 bases. Germline values: CDR1 SGHRS, CDR2 YFSETQ. The CDR3 has 16 residues. V shed 4 bases and J 3 bases; nucleotides not matched to a gene: 8. The DNA of the CDR3 is TGCGCCAGCAGCCCCCTCGGGACAGGGGTTACAGATACGCAGTATTTT. It encodes CASSPLGTGVTDTQYF.

The chain uses TRBV19 and TRBJ1-1, with D possibly TRBD1 on 5 matching bases. This CDR3 is 14 amino acids long. CDR1 LNHDA and CDR2 SQIVND come from the germline V gene (reference sequence). Trimming left V 3 bases short and J 2 bases short, with 10 bases between. For the CDR3, the DNA is TGTGCCAGTAGTATTACTCGGGACAACACTGAAGCTTTCTTT. Translated, it gives CASSITRDNTEAFF.

The gene calls are TRBV29-1 and TRBJ2-7; 8 bases align to TRBD1. Trimming at V came to 4 bases and at J to 9 bases, leaving 11 bases not matched to a gene. There are 13 residues in the CDR3. Looked up from germline, CDR1 is SQVTM and CDR2 is ANQGSEA. The CDR3 protein is CSVALQGAEWQYF. DNA for the CDR3: TGCAGCGTTGCTCTCCAGGGGGCTGAGTGGCAGTACTTC.

In its sample, this clonotype was seen a few times. The chain recombines TRBV11-3 with TRBJ1-1, with D uncertain. CDR3 length: 13 residues. CDR1 is SGHNT and CDR2 is YENEEA in the germline V gene. DNA of the CDR3: TGTGCGAGCGCCCACGGATTGAACACTGAAGCTTTCTTT. It translates to CASAHGLNTEAFF.